Listed below are T cell receptor beta chains from one sample, sequenced in a study of regulatory T cells in long-lasting Graves disease. TCRdb reprocessed the multiplex PCR reads with MiXCR, giving one entry per CDR3 protein. The table lists 500,000 to 800,000 distinct CDR3 sequences, about 32% of them singletons. The material was peripheral blood mononuclear cells (PBMCs), obtained when the disease was refractory, from a patient treated with antithyroid drugs. The receptors shown here come from a female donor with Graves disease. CDR3s include the opening cysteine and the closing phenylalanine or tryptophan. The D gene is left open where the match is weak. Clone size is not always given. Where it is, it says once, few, many or a class for expanded clones.

>-|TRBV2|TRBJ1-5|many
CASSPTGTFSNQPQHF
TGTGCCAGCAGTCCAACCGGGACATTTAGCAATCAGCCCCAGCATTTT
>-|TRBV6-2/TRBV6-3|TRBJ1-4|-
CASSYLPGEKLFF
TGTGCCAGCAGTTACCTCCCGGGAGAAAAACTGTTTTTT
>-|TRBV6-1|TRBJ2-4|few
CASSEIGLEGYF
TGTGCCAGCAGTGAAATCGGGTTGGAGGGGTACTTC
>TRBD1|TRBV20-1|TRBJ1-5|few
CSAQRTGGNQPQHF
TGCAGTGCTCAAAGGACAGGAGGCAATCAGCCCCAGCATTTT
>-|TRBV11-2|TRBJ2-1|-
CASSLGPFYNEQFF
TGTGCCAGCAGCTTAGGACCTTTCTACAATGAGCAGTTCTTC
>-|TRBV20-1|TRBJ1-2|-
CSARGEYYGYTF
TGCAGTGCTAGAGGGGAATACTATGGCTACACCTTC
>-|TRBV20-1|TRBJ1-1|-
CSAMSRDTEAFF
TGCAGTGCTATGTCCAGGGACACTGAAGCTTTCTTT
>-|TRBV7-9|TRBJ2-5|few
CASSLAGLDQETQYF
TGTGCCAGCAGCTTAGCGGGTCTAGATCAAGAGACCCAGTACTTC
>-|TRBV7-9|TRBJ1-1|-
CASSLAPDRNTEAFF
TGTGCCAGCAGCTTAGCCCCGGACCGGAACACTGAAGCTTTCTTT
>-|TRBV28|TRBJ2-5|many
CASSFPSDDETQYF
TGTGCCAGCAGTTTTCCGTCGGACGATGAGACCCAGTACTTC
>TRBD1|TRBV19|TRBJ1-5|-
CASTSQGLIHPQHF
TGTGCCAGTACCTCACAGGGGCTTATACATCCCCAGCATTTT
>-|TRBV3-1|TRBJ1-5|few
CASSQGRGLTSNQPQHF
TGTGCCAGCAGCCAGGGGAGAGGGTTGACAAGCAATCAGCCCCAGCATTTT
>-|TRBV30|TRBJ1-1|-
CAWRGDGNTEAFF
TGTGCCTGGCGTGGGGACGGTAACACTGAAGCTTTCTTT
>TRBD1|TRBV6-5|TRBJ1-1|few
CASSYGQGSSNTEAFF
TGTGCCAGCAGTTACGGACAGGGTTCGTCTAACACTGAAGCTTTCTTT
>-|TRBV6-2/TRBV6-3|TRBJ2-7|few
CASSPNQSSYEQYF
TGTGCCAGCAGCCCTAATCAAAGCTCCTACGAGCAGTACTTC
>-|TRBV12-3/TRBV12-4|TRBJ1-6|-
CASSFSLAYNSPLHF
TGTGCCAGCAGTTTTTCATTGGCCTATAATTCACCCCTCCACTTT
>-|TRBV5-1|TRBJ1-1|many
CASSSGQNTEAFF
TGTGCCAGCAGTTCGGGACAGAACACTGAAGCTTTCTTT
>-|TRBV30|TRBJ1-2|-
CAWSVRSGLPYYGYTF
TGTGCCTGGAGTGTACGGTCAGGTCTACCTTACTATGGCTACACCTTC
>TRBD2|TRBV11-2|TRBJ2-5|few
CASSPMGLAEETQYF
TGTGCCAGCAGCCCCATGGGGCTAGCGGAAGAGACCCAGTACTTC
>-|TRBV5-6|TRBJ2-5|few
CASSLFSETQYF
TGTGCCAGCAGCCTTTTTTCAGAGACCCAGTACTTC
>-|TRBV5-1|TRBJ1-1|-
CASSPGRQALNTEAFF
TGCGCCAGCAGCCCTGGGCGACAGGCGCTGAACACTGAAGCTTTCTTT
>-|TRBV19|TRBJ1-1|once
CTSSIYPDLNTEAFF
TGTACCAGTAGTATCTATCCGGATCTCAACACTGAAGCTTTCTTT